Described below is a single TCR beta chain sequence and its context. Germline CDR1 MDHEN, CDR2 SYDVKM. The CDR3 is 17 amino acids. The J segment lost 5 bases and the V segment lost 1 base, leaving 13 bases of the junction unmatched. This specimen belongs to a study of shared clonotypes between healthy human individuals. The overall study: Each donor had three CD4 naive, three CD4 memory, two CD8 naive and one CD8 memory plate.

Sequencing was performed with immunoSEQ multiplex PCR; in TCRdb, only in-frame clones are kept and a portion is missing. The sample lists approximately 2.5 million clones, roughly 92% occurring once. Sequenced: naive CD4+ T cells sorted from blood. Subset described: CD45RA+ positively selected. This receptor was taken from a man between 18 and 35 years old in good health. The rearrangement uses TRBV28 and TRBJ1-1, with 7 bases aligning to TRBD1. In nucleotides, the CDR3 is TGTGCCAGCAGTTTATTTCTCTTTACAGGGGAGGATACTGAAGCTTTCTTT. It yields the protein CASSLFLFTGEDTEAFF. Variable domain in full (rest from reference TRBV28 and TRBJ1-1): DVKVTQSSRYLVKRTGEKVFLECVQDMDHENMFWYRQDPGLGLRLIYFSYDVKMKEKGDIPEGYSVSREKKERFSLILESASTNQTSMYLCASSLFLFTGEDTEAFFGQGTRLTVV.